The next 2 T cell receptor beta chains were all read from a single sample in a study of shared clonotypes between healthy human individuals. Sequenced by immunoSEQ multiplex PCR; TCRdb stores in-frame clones only, minus some. The sample contains about 2,100,000 clones, 85% to 95% of which appear only once. Cells designated naive CD8 were CD45RO-negative and were positively selected for CCR7, with terminally differentiated effector memory CD45RA+ cells excluded. Sample: naive CD8+ T cells from PBMCs. These receptors all stem from a man aged 18 to 29 in good health. Some clones in this sample may be carry-over from other donors' samples.

The rearrangement joins TRBV7-9 to TRBJ1-1; no reliable D call. The V and J ends lost 8 bases and 3 bases respectively, with 16 bases between them. The CDR3 covers 14 residues. CDR1 and CDR2 from the germline V gene are SEHNR and FQNEAQ (reference sequence). The chain's CDR3 is CASGIILTYTEAFF. The CDR3 nucleotides are TGTGCCAGCGGTATCATCTTAACCTACACTGAAGCTTTCTTT.

The chain recombines TRBV30 with TRBJ2-5; 7 positions match TRBD2. The J call may be faulty, since TRBJ2-7 better matches the DNA end. The CDR3 is 14 amino acids. CDR1 and CDR2 (germline): GTSNPN, SVGIG (reference sequence). CDR3 loop: CAWSDQRDHYEQYF. CDR3 nucleotide sequence: TGTGCCTGGAGTGACCAGCGGGACCACTACGAGCAGTACTTC.